Given below is one T cell receptor beta chain in context. In its sample, this clone was seen a few times. Which antigen it targets is not known. Within one base of it there is no much larger clone, and no base qualities were kept. TCRbeta CDR3 regions were amplified from genomic DNA using the immunoSEQ Assay, a bias-controlled multiplex PCR. As for the authors' bioinformatics: Within the assay, amplification of reference gene primers was used to estimate how many nucleated cells each sample contained. To quantify the absolute abundance of each unique TCRbeta CDR3 rearrangement, sequence reads were collapsed and filtered. Productive Simpson clonality was computed per sample as the square root of Simpson's diversity index over productive rearrangements. The table was pulled from immuneACCESS by TCRdb, which kept in-frame rearrangements only. Such tables lose some clones; where checked, under half of the loss comes from unresolved V genes, and the rest has no known cause. The V and J calls and the clone size are those of that table, but D and trimming were determined from the DNA. Present in this sample are about 240,000 clones, approximately 83% of which were seen just once. Together, the top ten hold around 9.6% of the sample.

These data come from a study of blood T cell repertoires in COVID-19 (dated by TCRdb to 2020 to 2021). About the investigation overall: Collaborator samples came from the United States, Italy and Spain and covered acute and convalescent phases of COVID-19. The material from the prospective study consisted of cDNA or gDNA derived from T cells, B-cell-depleted T cells, or PBMCs. The dataset comprised deeply sampled blood TCRbeta repertoires from subjects exposed to, actively infected with, or recovered from COVID-19. The repertoires were released in a freely available public database meant as a resource for research on the immune response to SARS-CoV-2. Samples were obtained from the ongoing ImmuneRACE study (first 160 participants) and from 950 to 1,500 subjects provided by 6 global collaborators. A de-identified subject ID, COVID-19 status, age in years and sex were almost always included in the sample metadata. Where available, HLA class I and class II types were taken from metadata supplied by the sample provider and were not determined by assay-based typing.

Each collaborating institution followed its own protocols to collect whole blood in K2EDTA tubes. Collaborator samples were shipped for TCRbeta analysis as frozen whole blood, isolated PBMCs, or DNA extracted from either sample type. As encoded in the germline V gene (reference sequence), CDR1 is SGHNT while CDR2 is YYREEE. The CDR3 contains 13 residues, cysteine and phenylalanine counted. Just CDR3 DNA is preserved here, 39 bases in frame from base 1. The trim is 2 bases for V and 4 bases for J, with a gap of 7 bases between the germline ends. The full study reports these points: How much clinical and demographic metadata was included differed by source and by participant, and the metadata was provided uncurated.

This sequence uses TRBV5-4 and TRBJ1-3; no confident D gene assignment can be made. The TCR originated in a woman aged 80 or older with acute or convalescent COVID-19. The specimen was peripheral blood. This receptor has the CDR3 CASSLKQGNTIYF. The DNA reads TGTGCCAGCAGCTTAAAACAGGGAAACACCATATATTTT.